This T cell receptor (beta chain) was profiled in a study of blood T cell repertoires in COVID-19. Per the germline V gene, CDR1 is LNHDA and CDR2 is SQIVND (reference sequence). The CDR3 has 13 amino acids. V was cut by 7 bases and J by 8 bases, with 14 bases left in between. Repertoires were generated with immunoSEQ multiplex PCR, while TCRdb's copy carries only in-frame clones and drops some. The sample has about 360,000 clones, about 90% seen once. This sequence joins TRBV19 and TRBJ1-4; no definite D call. The sequenced sample consisted of PBMCs or T cells enriched from blood (not recorded which). The clonotype was recovered from a man between 25 and 39 years old who had recovered from COVID-19. CDR3 sequence reads: CASNDRGWEKLFF. The CDR3 DNA sequence: TGTGCCAGTAACGATCGCGGATGGGAAAAACTGTTTTTT. Supplemented by reference TRBV19 and TRBJ1-4, the full variable domain reads DGGITQSPKYLFRKEGQNVTLSCEQNLNHDAMYWYRQDPGQGLRLIYYSQIVNDFQKGDIAEGYSVSREKKESFPLTVTSAQKNPTAFYLCASNDRGWEKLFFGSGTQLSVL.